A selection of T cell receptor beta chains follows, all from one sample in a study of T cells in localized non-small cell lung cancer. TCRdb keeps only in-frame clones here, not all; method: immunoSEQ multiplex PCR. The sample includes under 2,500 clones, about a sixth of them seen just once. Sequenced material: normal lung tissue next to the tumor, taken before any cancer treatment. These TCRs come from a male donor older than 55 with stage I non-small cell lung cancer. The CDR3 runs from the conserved cysteine through the conserved F or W. Each record gives: CDR3 length, clone size, D gene, J gene, V gene, CDR3 DNA, CDR3 protein. The D gene is left open where the match is weak. Rows give clone size only sometimes, using once, few, many, or a class for an expanded clone.

16,many,.,TRBJ1-1,TRBV11-3,TGTGCCAGCAGTTTCCAGACGAGCGGGTTGAACACTGAAGCTTTCTTT,CASSFQTSGLNTEAFF
16,few,TRBD2,TRBJ2-3,TRBV11-3,TGTGCCAGCAGCCTCGGACTAGCTATTGGCACAGATACGCAGTATTTT,CASSLGLAIGTDTQYF
14,.,TRBD2,TRBJ2-5,TRBV10-3,TGTGCCATCAGTGAGTCGAGCGGGGGACAGACCCAGTACTTC,CAISESSGGQTQYF
17,.,TRBD2,TRBJ2-7,TRBV6-8,TGTGCCAGCAGTTACCAACAGCCTAGCGGGATCTCCTACGAGCAGTACTTC,CASSYQQPSGISYEQYF
14,medium-sized,.,TRBJ2-7,TRBV6-8,TGTGCCAGCAGTTACTCGATACAGGGAGGCGAGCAGTACTTC,CASSYSIQGGEQYF
16,.,TRBD2,TRBJ2-1,TRBV29-1,TGCAGCGTTGATTCTTTAGGACTAGCGGGAGGGGGTGAGCAGTTCTTC,CSVDSLGLAGGGEQFF
14,medium-sized,.,TRBJ1-3,TRBV9,TGTGCCAGCAGCGTGGCCTTCTCTGGAAACACCATATATTTT,CASSVAFSGNTIYF
13,once,.,TRBJ2-3,TRBV19,TGTGCCAGTAGTATGACGGGCGGAAATACGCAGTATTTT,CASSMTGGNTQYF
14,.,TRBD1,TRBJ2-6,TRBV4-1,TGCGCCAGCAGCCAGACAGGGGGCGACAACGTCCTGACTTTC,CASSQTGGDNVLTF
15,many,.,TRBJ2-2,TRBV4-1,TGCGCCAGCAGCCTTGCCCAGGCGGCGACCGGGGAGCTGTTTTTT,CASSLAQAATGELFF
12,.,.,TRBJ2-7,TRBV29-1,TGCAGCGTAGAGTTGGGGGGCTACGAGCAGTACTTC,CSVELGGYEQYF
17,few,TRBD2,TRBJ2-3,TRBV30,TGTGCCTGGAGCTACGGACTAGCGGGGGGGGTGACAGATACGCAGTATTTT,CAWSYGLAGGVTDTQYF
17,.,.,TRBJ1-1,TRBV10-3,TGTGCCATCAGTGAGTTTGACAGACCGAGCGTGAACACTGAAGCTTTCTTT,CAISEFDRPSVNTEAFF
16,once,TRBD1,TRBJ1-1,TRBV5-1,TGCGCCAGCAGCTTGGTTGGGACAGGGGCGAACACTGAAGCTTTCTTT,CASSLVGTGANTEAFF
13,few,.,TRBJ2-3,TRBV30,TGTGCCTGGAGAGTAGCGGGCACAGATACGCAGTATTTT,CAWRVAGTDTQYF
15,.,.,TRBJ2-2,TRBV9,TGTGCCAGCAGCGGCCCGGGACTGTTCACCGGGGAGCTGTTTTTT,CASSGPGLFTGELFF
13,.,.,TRBJ1-1,TRBV19,TGTGCCAGTAGTATACGACAGAACACTGAAGCTTTCTTT,CASSIRQNTEAFF
14,.,.,TRBJ2-5,TRBV11-3,TGTGCCAGCAGCCGTCGGTTAGTAGAGGAGACCCAGTACTTC,CASSRRLVEETQYF
13,few,TRBD1,TRBJ1-2,TRBV9,TGTGCCAGAAAGGGGACAGGGAAGTATGGCTACACCTTC,CARKGTGKYGYTF
12,.,.,TRBJ1-2,TRBV6-8,TGTGCCAGCAGTTACCAAGATATCGGCTACACCTTC,CASSYQDIGYTF
14,medium-sized,TRBD1,TRBJ2-5,TRBV6-8,TGTGCCAGCAGCCGGACAGGTCCGTTGGAGACCCAGTACTTC,CASSRTGPLETQYF
15,.,.,TRBJ1-5,TRBV5-1,TGCGCCAGCAGCAAGGACAGTTATAGCAATCAGCCCCAGCATTTT,CASSKDSYSNQPQHF
12,.,.,TRBJ1-4,TRBV6-8,TGTGCCAGCAGTTACTCGAGAGAAAAACTGTTTTTT,CASSYSREKLFF
13,.,.,TRBJ2-7,TRBV19,TGTGCCAGTAGTATAGTTGGGGACTACGAGCAGTACTTC,CASSIVGDYEQYF
16,medium-sized,.,TRBJ2-6,TRBV6-8,TGTGCCAGCAGTGCTTCGGGGTTCGCTGGGGCCAACGTCCTGACTTTC,CASSASGFAGANVLTF
13,.,TRBD1,TRBJ2-2,TRBV6-8,TGTGCCAGCTGTACAGGGGGCACCGGGGAGCTGTTTTTT,CASCTGGTGELFF
15,few,TRBD1,TRBJ1-2,TRBV11-3,TGTGCCAGCACGTCAGGGGGGCGACTATCCTATGGCTACACCTTC,CASTSGGRLSYGYTF
14,.,.,TRBJ1-1,TRBV11-3,TGTGCCAGCACTTTTACGGGGACAACCACTGAAGCTTTCTTT,CASTFTGTTTEAFF
15,medium-sized,.,TRBJ1-2,TRBV11-3,TGTGCCAGCAGCTTGGAGGCTCGTACCCCCTATGGCTACACCTTC,CASSLEARTPYGYTF
14,.,.,TRBJ1-2,TRBV28,TGTGCCAGCAGTTTGGGGCAGAATCTCTATGGCTACACCTTC,CASSLGQNLYGYTF
15,few,.,TRBJ1-4,TRBV6-8,TGTGCCAGCAGCCACAGAAGGGATGGCGGCGAAAAACTGTTTTTT,CASSHRRDGGEKLFF
16,many,.,TRBJ1-2,TRBV11-3,TGTGCCAGCAGCTTAGGAGGGTTGGGGCAGTCCTATGGCTACACCTTC,CASSLGGLGQSYGYTF
15,medium-sized,.,TRBJ2-2,TRBV11-3,TGTGCCAGCAGCCCCGCGAGACAGAACACCGGGGAGCTGTTTTTT,CASSPARQNTGELFF